Shown below are 3 T cell receptor beta chains from a single sample sequenced in a study of blood T cell repertoires in COVID-19. Repertoires were generated with immunoSEQ multiplex PCR, while TCRdb's copy carries only in-frame clones and drops some. The sample has tens of thousands of clones; about 80% are singletons. Specimen: peripheral blood. The receptors shown here come from a human donor with acute or convalescent COVID-19. The donor label of this sample is uncertain.

The genes are TRBV7-8 and TRBJ1-1; 11 bases fit TRBD1. The germline gives CDR1 SGHVS, CDR2 FQNEAQ. The CDR3 length is 16 residues. V was pared by 1 base and J by 5 bases, with 6 bases of the junction left unmatched. DNA of the CDR3: TGTGCCAGCAGCTTAGAGGGACAGGGGGTGAGGACTGAAGCTTTCTTT. Protein product: CASSLEGQGVRTEAFF.

This clone was found a few times. The chain has TRBV7-6 and TRBJ2-2; D might be TRBD2 (6 bases). The CDR3 has 16 residues. V lost 5 bases and J lost 5, with 18 bases in between. CDR1 is SGHVS, CDR2 FNYEAQ, per germline. The CDR3 region has the DNA TGTGCCAGCAGCCCGTCGCGGAGGGGAGATACCGGGGAGCTGTTTTTT. Translated: CASSPSRRGDTGELFF.

The chain joins TRBV7-9 to TRBJ1-1; a weak D match, TRBD1 (5 bases). V was shortened by 5 bases and J by 1 base, with 14 bases between the two germline ends. The V gene's germline CDR1 is SEHNR and CDR2 FQNEAQ (reference sequence). The CDR3 consists of 15 residues. The CDR3 DNA reads TGTGCCAGCAGCCCCCGGTCGCAGGGGAACACTGAAGCTTTCTTT. It encodes CASSPRSQGNTEAFF.